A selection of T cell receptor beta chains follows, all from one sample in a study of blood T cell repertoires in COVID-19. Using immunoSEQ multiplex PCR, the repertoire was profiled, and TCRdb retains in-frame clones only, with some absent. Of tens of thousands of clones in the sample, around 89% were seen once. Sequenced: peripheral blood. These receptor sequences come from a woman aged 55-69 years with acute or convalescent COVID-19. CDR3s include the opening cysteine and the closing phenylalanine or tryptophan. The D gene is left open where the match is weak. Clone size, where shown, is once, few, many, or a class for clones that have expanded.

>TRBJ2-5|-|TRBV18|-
TGTGCCAGCTCACCACGGCTCCAAGAGACCCAGTACTTC
CASSPRLQETQYF
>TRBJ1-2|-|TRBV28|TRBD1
TGTGCCAGCACCCCTCGGGGACAGGATTATGGCTACACCTTC
CASTPRGQDYGYTF
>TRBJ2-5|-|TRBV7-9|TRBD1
TGTGCCAGCAGCTTACTAGGGGGCGAACAAGAGACCCAGTACTTC
CASSLLGGEQETQYF
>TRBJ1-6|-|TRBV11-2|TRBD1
TGTGCCAGCAGCCCTCATTTGGGGGGGGCGGGACAGGGAAATTCACCCCTCCACTTT
CASSPHLGGAGQGNSPLHF
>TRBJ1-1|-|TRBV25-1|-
TGTGCCAGCAGCACCACAGGGTTTAACACTGAAGCTTTCTTT
CASSTTGFNTEAFF
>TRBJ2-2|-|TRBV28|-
TGTGCCAGCAGTTTATTGAGGAGGAACACCGGGGAGCTGTTTTTT
CASSLLRRNTGELFF
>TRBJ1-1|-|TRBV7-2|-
TGTGCCAGCAGCGTACAACCACAGGGGAACACTGAAGCTTTCTTT
CASSVQPQGNTEAFF
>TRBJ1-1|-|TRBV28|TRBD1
TGTGCCAGCAGTCCACGGACAGGGAACGGTGAAGCTTTCTTT
CASSPRTGNGEAFF
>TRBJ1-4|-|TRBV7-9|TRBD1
TGTGCCAGCAGCCCCCGAGGACAGGATAATGAAAAACTGTTTTTT
CASSPRGQDNEKLFF
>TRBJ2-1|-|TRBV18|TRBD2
TGTGCCAGCTCACTCCCCGGGGGGTTAAACAATGAGCAGTTCTTC
CASSLPGGLNNEQFF
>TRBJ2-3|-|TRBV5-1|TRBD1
TGCGCCAGCTCGGCAGGGGGCAGCACAGATACGCAGTATTTT
CASSAGGSTDTQYF
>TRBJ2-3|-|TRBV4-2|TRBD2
TGTGCCAGCACTGAAGCGGGGGGCTCAGATACGCAGTATTTT
CASTEAGGSDTQYF
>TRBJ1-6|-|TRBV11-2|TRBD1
TGTGCCAGCAGCCTCCGGGACAGGGAGGACCCCCTCCACTTT
CASSLRDREDPLHF
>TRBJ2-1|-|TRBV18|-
TGTGCCAGCTCACCAGGCGGGAAGGAGCCCGAACAGTTCTTC
CASSPGGKEPEQFF
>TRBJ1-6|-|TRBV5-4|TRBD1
TGTGCCAGCAGCTCGCAGGGGGCGCTCCCCAATTCACCCCTCCACTTT
CASSSQGALPNSPLHF
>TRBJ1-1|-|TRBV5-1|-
TGCGCCAGCAGCTTGACAGCTCGCAACACTGAAGCTTTCTTT
CASSLTARNTEAFF
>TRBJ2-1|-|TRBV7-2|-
TGTGCCAGCAGCTTAGGGGCGGGATCTGGTGAGCAGTTCTTC
CASSLGAGSGEQFF
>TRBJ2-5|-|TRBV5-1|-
TGCGCCAGCAGTCTAGGTCTAGCCGATGAGACCCAGTACTTC
CASSLGLADETQYF
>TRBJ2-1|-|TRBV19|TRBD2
TGTGCCAGTATCCCCCGAGCGGGAGATCTTTACAATGAGCAGTTCTTC
CASIPRAGDLYNEQFF
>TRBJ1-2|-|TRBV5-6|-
TGTGCCAGCAGCGGGCGACACTATGGCTACACCTTC
CASSGRHYGYTF
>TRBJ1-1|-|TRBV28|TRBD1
TGTGCCAGCAGCTCAGGGGGCGTCACTGAAGCTTTCTTT
CASSSGGVTEAFF
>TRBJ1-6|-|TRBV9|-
TGTGCCAGCAGCGCCTCCTCGGGGAGTTCACCCCTCCACTTT
CASSASSGSSPLHF
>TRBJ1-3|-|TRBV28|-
TGTGCCAGCAGTTTAATCGTGAGCTCTGGAAACACCATATATTTT
CASSLIVSSGNTIYF
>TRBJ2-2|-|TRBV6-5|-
TGTGCCAGCAGTTACTCGCGGGGCGGGGAGCTGTTTTTT
CASSYSRGGELFF
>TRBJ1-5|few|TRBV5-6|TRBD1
TGTGCCAGCAGCTTGTTAACGGACAGGGGGCATCAGCCCCAGCATTTT
CASSLLTDRGHQPQHF